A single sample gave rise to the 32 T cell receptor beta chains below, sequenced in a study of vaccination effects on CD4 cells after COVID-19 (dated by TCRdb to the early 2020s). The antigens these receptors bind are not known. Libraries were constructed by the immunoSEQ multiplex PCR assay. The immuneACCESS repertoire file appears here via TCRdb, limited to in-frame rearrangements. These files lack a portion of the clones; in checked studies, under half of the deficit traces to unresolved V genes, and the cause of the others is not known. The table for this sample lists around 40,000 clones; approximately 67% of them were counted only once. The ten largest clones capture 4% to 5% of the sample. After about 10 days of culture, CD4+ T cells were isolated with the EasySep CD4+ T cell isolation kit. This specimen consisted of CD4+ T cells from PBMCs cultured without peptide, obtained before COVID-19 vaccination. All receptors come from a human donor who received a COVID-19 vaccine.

CDR3 DNA sequence: TGTGCCAGTAGTCCGCATCGGACTGGGAGATACGAGCAGTACTTC. It is translated as CASSPHRTGRYEQYF. The gene calls are TRBV19 and TRBJ2-7, with TRBD2 as a possible D gene (5 bases). The CDR3 has 15 amino acids. V was shortened by 5 bases and J by 4 bases, with 18 bases between the two germline ends. Germline lookup yields CDR1 LNHDA and CDR2 SQIVND (reference sequence).

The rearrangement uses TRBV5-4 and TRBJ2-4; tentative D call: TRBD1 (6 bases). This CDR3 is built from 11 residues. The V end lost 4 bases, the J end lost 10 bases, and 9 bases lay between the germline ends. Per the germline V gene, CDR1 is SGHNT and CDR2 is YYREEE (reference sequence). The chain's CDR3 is CASSIQGIQYF. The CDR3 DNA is TGTGCCAGCAGCATACAGGGAATTCAGTACTTC.

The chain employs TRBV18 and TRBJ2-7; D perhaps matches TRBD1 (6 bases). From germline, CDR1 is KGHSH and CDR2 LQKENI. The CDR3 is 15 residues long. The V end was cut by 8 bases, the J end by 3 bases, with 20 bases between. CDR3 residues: CASANLQGSFYEQYF. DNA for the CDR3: TGTGCCAGCGCGAATCTACAGGGCAGTTTCTACGAGCAGTACTTC. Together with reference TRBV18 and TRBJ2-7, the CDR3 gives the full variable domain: NAGVMQNPRHLVRRRGQEARLRCSPMKGHSHVYWYRQLPEEGLKFMVYLQKENIIDESGMPKERFSAEFPKEGPSILRIQQVVRGDSAAYFCASANLQGSFYEQYFGPGTRLTVT.

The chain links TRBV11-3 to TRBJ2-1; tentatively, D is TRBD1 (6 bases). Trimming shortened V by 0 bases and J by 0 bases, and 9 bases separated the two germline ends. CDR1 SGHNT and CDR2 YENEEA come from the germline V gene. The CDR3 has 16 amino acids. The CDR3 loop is CASSLEQGSSYNEQFF. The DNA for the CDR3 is TGTGCCAGCAGCTTAGAACAGGGATCCTCCTACAATGAGCAGTTCTTC.

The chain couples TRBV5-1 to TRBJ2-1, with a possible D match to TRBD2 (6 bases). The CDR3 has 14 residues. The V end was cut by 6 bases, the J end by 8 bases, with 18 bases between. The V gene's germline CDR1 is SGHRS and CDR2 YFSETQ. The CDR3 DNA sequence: TGCGCCAGCAAGGGGAGGTGGAGCGGGCATGAGCAGTTCTTC. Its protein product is CASKGRWSGHEQFF.

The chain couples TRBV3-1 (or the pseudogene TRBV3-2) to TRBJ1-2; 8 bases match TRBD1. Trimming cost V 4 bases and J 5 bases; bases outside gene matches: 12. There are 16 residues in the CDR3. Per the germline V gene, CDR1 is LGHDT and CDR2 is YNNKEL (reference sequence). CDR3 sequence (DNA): TGTGCCAGCAGCCGACAGGGGCGGGACACCCTATATGGCTACACCTTC. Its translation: CASSRQGRDTLYGYTF.

The CDR3 sequence is CASSTDRADNSPLHF. The CDR3 DNA sequence: TGCGCCAGCAGCACGGACCGGGCCGATAATTCACCCCTCCACTTT. J is TRBJ1-6 and V is TRBV5-1, with unresolved D. The CDR3 runs to 15 residues. V was shortened by 4 bases and J by 5 bases, with 13 bases between the two germline ends. The germline V gene encodes CDR1 SGHRS and CDR2 YFSETQ.

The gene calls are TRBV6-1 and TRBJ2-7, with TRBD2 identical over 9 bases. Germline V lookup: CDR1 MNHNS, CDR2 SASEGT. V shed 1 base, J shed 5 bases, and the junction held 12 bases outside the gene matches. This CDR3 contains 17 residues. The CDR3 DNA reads TGTGCCAGCAGTGAAGGACTAGCGGACCCCTGGGGGCACGAGCAGTACTTC. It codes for CASSEGLADPWGHEQYF.

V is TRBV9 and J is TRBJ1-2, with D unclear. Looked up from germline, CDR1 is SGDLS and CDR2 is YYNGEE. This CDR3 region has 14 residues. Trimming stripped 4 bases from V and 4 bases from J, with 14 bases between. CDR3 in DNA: TGTGCCAGCAGCCTGCCGGGAGGCGGCTATGGCTACACCTTC. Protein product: CASSLPGGGYGYTF. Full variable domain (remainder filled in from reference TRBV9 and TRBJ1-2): DSGVTQTPKHLITATGQRVTLRCSPRSGDLSVYWYQQSLDQGLQFLIQYYNGEERAKGNILERFSAQQFPDLHSELNLSSLELGDSALYFCASSLPGGGYGYTFGSGTRLTVV.

CDR3 coding DNA: TGCGCCAGCAGCCCCTCGACCGCCTACGCCGAGCAGTACTTC. It is translated as CASSPSTAYAEQYF. The chain uses TRBV5-1 and TRBJ2-7; D uncertain. The CDR3 extends over 14 amino acids. The germline gives CDR1 SGHRS, CDR2 YFSETQ. The V end was cut by 4 bases, the J end by 6 bases, with 17 bases between.

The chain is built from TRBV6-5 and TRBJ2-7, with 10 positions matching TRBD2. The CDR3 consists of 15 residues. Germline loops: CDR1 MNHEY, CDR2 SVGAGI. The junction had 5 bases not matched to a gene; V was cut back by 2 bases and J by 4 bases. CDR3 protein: CASSYSGGDRYEQYF. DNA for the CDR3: TGTGCCAGCAGTTACAGCGGGGGGGATCGGTACGAGCAGTACTTC.

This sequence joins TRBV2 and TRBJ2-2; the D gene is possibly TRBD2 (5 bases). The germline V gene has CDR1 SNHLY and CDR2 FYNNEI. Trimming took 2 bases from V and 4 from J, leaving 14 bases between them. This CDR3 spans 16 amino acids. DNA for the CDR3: TGTGCCAGCAGTGAACAATCGGGATTCGGCACCGGGGAGCTGTTTTTT. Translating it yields CASSEQSGFGTGELFF.

CDR3 amino acids: CAISQGGNQPQHF. The CDR3 DNA follows: TGTGCCATCAGTCAGGGAGGCAATCAGCCCCAGCATTTT. The rearrangement uses TRBV10-3 and TRBJ1-5, with TRBD1 as a possible D gene (5 bases). This CDR3 is built from 13 residues. Germline-derived CDR1 and CDR2 are ENHRY and SYGVKD. V was shortened by 5 bases and J by 2 bases, with 7 bases between the two germline ends.

As DNA, the CDR3 is TGTGCCAGCAGTGAGATCGCGGGGGGTACCACAGATACGCAGTATTTT. Residues: CASSEIAGGTTDTQYF. The chain joins TRBV2 to TRBJ2-3, with TRBD2 identical over 8 bases. Germline V gene lookup returns CDR1 SNHLY and CDR2 FYNNEI. V lost 3 bases, J lost 2 bases, and 7 bases stayed unmatched. The CDR3 covers 16 residues.

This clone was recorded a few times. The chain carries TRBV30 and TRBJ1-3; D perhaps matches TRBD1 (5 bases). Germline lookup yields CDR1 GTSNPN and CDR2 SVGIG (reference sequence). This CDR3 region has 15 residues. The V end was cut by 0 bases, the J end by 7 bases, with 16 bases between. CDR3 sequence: CAWSVGDLGANTIYF. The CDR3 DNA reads TGTGCCTGGAGTGTGGGGGACTTAGGGGCCAACACCATATATTTT.

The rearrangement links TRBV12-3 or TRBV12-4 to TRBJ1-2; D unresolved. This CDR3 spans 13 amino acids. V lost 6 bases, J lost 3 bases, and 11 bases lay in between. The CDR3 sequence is CASSRGLDYGYTF. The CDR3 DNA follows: TGTGCCAGCAGCCGCGGGTTGGACTATGGCTACACCTTC.

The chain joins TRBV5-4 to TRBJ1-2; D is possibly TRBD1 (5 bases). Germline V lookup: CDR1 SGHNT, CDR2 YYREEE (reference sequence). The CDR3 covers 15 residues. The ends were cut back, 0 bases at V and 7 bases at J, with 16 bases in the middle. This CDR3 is CASSLAKDGTGGYTF. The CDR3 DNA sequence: TGTGCCAGCAGCTTGGCCAAGGATGGGACGGGTGGCTACACCTTC.

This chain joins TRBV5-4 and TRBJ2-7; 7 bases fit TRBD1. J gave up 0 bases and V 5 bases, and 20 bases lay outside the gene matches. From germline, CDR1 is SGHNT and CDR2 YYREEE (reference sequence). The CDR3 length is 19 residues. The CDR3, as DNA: TGTGCCAGCAGGATGACCGGACAGGCAAATGTTGGAGCCTCCTACGAGCAGTACTTC. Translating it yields CASRMTGQANVGASYEQYF.

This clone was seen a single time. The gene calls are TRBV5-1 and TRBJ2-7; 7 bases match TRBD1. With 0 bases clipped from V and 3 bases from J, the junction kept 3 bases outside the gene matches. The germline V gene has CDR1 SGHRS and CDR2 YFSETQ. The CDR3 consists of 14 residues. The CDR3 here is CASSLATGYYEQYF. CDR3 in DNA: TGCGCCAGCAGCTTGGCGACAGGGTACTACGAGCAGTACTTC.

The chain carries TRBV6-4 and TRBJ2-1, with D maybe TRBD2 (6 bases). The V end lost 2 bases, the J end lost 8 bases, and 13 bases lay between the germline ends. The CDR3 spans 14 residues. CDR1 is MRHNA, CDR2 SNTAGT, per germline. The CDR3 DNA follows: TGTGCCAGCAGTGACGGGACTCAGAGCCATGAGCAGTTCTTC. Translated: CASSDGTQSHEQFF.

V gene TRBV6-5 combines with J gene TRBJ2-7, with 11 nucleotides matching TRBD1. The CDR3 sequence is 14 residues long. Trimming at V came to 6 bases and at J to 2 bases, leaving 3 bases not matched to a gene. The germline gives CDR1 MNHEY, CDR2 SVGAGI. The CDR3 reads CASRTGQGAYEQYF. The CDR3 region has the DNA TGTGCCAGCAGGACGGGACAGGGGGCCTACGAGCAGTACTTC.

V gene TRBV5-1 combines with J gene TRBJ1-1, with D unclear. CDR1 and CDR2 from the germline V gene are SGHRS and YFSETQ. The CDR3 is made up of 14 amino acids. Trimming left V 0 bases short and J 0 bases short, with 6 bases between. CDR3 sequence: CASSLGEMNTEAFF. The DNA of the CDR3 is TGCGCCAGCAGCTTGGGGGAAATGAACACTGAAGCTTTCTTT.

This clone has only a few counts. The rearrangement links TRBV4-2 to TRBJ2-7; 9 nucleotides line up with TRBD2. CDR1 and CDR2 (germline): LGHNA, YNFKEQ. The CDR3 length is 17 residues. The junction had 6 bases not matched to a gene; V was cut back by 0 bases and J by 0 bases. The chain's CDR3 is CASSQERGGGDSYEQYF. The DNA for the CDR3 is TGTGCCAGCAGCCAAGAGAGAGGCGGGGGGGACTCCTACGAGCAGTACTTC.

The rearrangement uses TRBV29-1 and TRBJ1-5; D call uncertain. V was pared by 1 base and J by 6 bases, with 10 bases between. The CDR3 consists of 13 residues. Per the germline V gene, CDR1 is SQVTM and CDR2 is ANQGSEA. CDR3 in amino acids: CSVEGARGQPQHF. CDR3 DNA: TGCAGCGTTGAAGGGGCGCGAGGTCAGCCCCAGCATTTT.

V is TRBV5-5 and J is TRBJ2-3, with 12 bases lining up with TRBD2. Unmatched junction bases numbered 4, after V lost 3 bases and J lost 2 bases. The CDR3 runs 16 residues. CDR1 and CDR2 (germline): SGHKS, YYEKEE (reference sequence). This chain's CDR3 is CASSSGLAGNTDTQYF. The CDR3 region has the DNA TGTGCCAGCAGCTCAGGACTAGCGGGGAACACAGATACGCAGTATTTT.

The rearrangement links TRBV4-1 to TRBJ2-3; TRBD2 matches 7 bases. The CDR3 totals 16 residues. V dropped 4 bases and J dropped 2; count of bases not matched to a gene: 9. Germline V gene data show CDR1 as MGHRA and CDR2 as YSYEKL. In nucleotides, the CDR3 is TGCGCCAGCAGCCCCCGCGGGCGGGAGACCACAGATACGCAGTATTTT. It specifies CASSPRGRETTDTQYF.

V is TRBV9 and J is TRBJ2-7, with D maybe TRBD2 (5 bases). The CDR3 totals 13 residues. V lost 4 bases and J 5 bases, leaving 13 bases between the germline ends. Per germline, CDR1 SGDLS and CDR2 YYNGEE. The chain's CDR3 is CASSSPGYNEQYF. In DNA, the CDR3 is TGTGCCAGCAGCTCCCCGGGGTACAACGAGCAGTACTTC.

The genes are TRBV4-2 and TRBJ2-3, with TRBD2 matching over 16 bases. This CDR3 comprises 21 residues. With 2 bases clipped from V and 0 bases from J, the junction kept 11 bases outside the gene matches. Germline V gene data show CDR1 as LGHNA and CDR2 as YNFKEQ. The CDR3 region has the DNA TGTGCCAGCAGCCAATCTCCGGGACTAGCGGGGGGGCTCAAGAGCACAGATACGCAGTATTTT. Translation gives CASSQSPGLAGGLKSTDTQYF.

The CDR3 spells CASSYQGRVDGYTF. The CDR3 coding sequence is TGTGCCAGCAGTTACCAGGGCAGGGTTGATGGCTACACCTTC. This chain uses TRBV6-5 with TRBJ1-2, with D tentatively TRBD1 (5 bases). The CDR3 totals 14 residues. Germline values: CDR1 MNHEY, CDR2 SVGAGI. V was cut by 2 bases and J by 6 bases, with 13 bases left in between.

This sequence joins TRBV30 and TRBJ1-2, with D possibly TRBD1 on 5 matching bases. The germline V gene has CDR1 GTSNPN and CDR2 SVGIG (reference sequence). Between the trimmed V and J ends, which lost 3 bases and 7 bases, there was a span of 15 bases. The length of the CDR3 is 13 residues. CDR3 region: CAWSESGIVGYTF. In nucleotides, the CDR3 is TGTGCCTGGAGCGAGTCAGGGATCGTTGGCTACACCTTC.

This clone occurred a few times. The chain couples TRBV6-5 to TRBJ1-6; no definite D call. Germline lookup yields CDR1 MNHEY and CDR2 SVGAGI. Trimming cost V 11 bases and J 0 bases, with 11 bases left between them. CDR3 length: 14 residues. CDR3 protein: CAGALSSYNSPLHF. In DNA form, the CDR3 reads TGTGCCGGAGCCCTAAGCTCCTATAATTCACCCCTCCACTTT.

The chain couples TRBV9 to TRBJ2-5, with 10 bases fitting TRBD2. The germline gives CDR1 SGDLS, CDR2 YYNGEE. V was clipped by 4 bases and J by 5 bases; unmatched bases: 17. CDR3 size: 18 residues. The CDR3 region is CASSLEGSGGATSETQYF. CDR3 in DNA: TGTGCCAGCAGCCTCGAGGGGAGCGGGGGGGCCACGTCGGAGACCCAGTACTTC. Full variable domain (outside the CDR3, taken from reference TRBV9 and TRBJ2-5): DSGVTQTPKHLITATGQRVTLRCSPRSGDLSVYWYQQSLDQGLQFLIQYYNGEERAKGNILERFSAQQFPDLHSELNLSSLELGDSALYFCASSLEGSGGATSETQYFGPGTRLLVL.